This is a list of T cell receptor beta chains from one sample in a study of cytomegalovirus exposure and HLA in healthy donors. Using immunoSEQ multiplex PCR, the repertoire was profiled, and TCRdb retains in-frame clones only, with some absent. The top ten hold roughly 6% of the sample, which has about 170,000 clones, about 86% seen once. Material: PBMCs. These receptors came from a woman in her twenties or thirties in good health and CMV-seronegative. Each CDR3 is given with its conserved first and last residue. The order of the fields is V gene, J gene, D gene, clone size, CDR3 length, CDR3 protein, CDR3 DNA. D genes are given only for firm matches. Size tells how often a clone was seen (once, few, many) or the class of an expanded clone, and some rows leave it out.

TRBV11-1	TRBJ1-4	TRBD1	.	14	CASSLGTESEKLFF	TGTGCCAGCAGCCTGGGGACAGAATCTGAAAAACTGTTTTTT
TRBV4-2	TRBJ1-5	TRBD1	.	16	CASSQEGQGAGQPQHF	TGTGCCAGCAGCCAGGAGGGACAGGGGGCAGGTCAGCCCCAGCATTTT
TRBV29-1	TRBJ2-7	.	.	13	CSVERDGDYEQYF	TGCAGCGTTGAGAGGGATGGCGACTACGAGCAGTACTTC
TRBV7-9	TRBJ2-1	TRBD2	.	16	CASSPGGSGGLGEQFF	TGTGCCAGCAGCCCCGGAGGTAGCGGGGGGCTGGGTGAGCAGTTCTTC
TRBV19	TRBJ2-7	TRBD1	.	13	CASGRQGAGEQYF	TGTGCCAGTGGCCGACAGGGGGCCGGCGAGCAGTACTTC
TRBV7-9	TRBJ2-7	TRBD2	.	14	CASSLGTSADEQYF	TGTGCCAGCAGCTTAGGGACTAGCGCCGACGAGCAGTACTTC
TRBV30	TRBJ1-1	.	once	13	CAWRQRMNTEAFF	TGTGCCTGGAGACAGAGAATGAACACTGAAGCTTTCTTT
TRBV27	TRBJ2-6	.	once	18	CASSLAGQLYSGANVLTF	TGTGCCAGCAGTTTAGCCGGACAATTGTACTCTGGGGCCAACGTCCTGACTTTC
TRBV30	TRBJ2-5	.	.	12	CAWNQRLETQYF	TGTGCCTGGAATCAGCGTTTGGAGACCCAGTACTTC
TRBV6-5	TRBJ2-3	.	few	16	CASSYSGRAQTDTQYF	TGTGCCAGCAGTTACTCGGGCCGGGCCCAGACAGATACGCAGTATTTT
TRBV19	TRBJ1-1	.	.	14	CASSEGGLATEAFF	TGTGCCAGTAGTGAAGGGGGGCTTGCCACTGAAGCTTTCTTT
TRBV12-5	TRBJ2-7	.	.	12	CASGTGAYEQYF	TGTGCTAGTGGGACGGGGGCCTACGAGCAGTACTTC
TRBV5-4	TRBJ2-3	.	.	15	CASSGSAASTDTQYF	TGTGCCAGCAGCGGGAGCGCGGCTAGCACAGATACGCAGTATTTT
TRBV4-3	TRBJ2-2	TRBD2	.	17	CASSQDRIAGRTGELFF	TGCGCCAGCAGCCAAGATCGGATAGCGGGAAGAACCGGGGAGCTGTTTTTT
TRBV27	TRBJ1-1	.	.	11	CASSLVSKAFF	TGTGCCAGCAGTTTAGTGTCAAAAGCTTTCTTT
TRBV15	TRBJ2-4	.	.	13	CATSPSERNIQYF	TGTGCCACCAGCCCAAGTGAAAGGAACATTCAGTACTTC
TRBV11-1	TRBJ2-3	TRBD2	.	16	CASSDTAGVYTDTQYF	TGTGCCAGCAGCGATACCGCGGGAGTGTACACAGATACGCAGTATTTT
TRBV5-4	TRBJ2-3	.	.	12	CASSFSPDTQYF	TGTGCCAGCAGCTTTTCCCCAGATACGCAGTATTTT
TRBV6-5	TRBJ2-3	TRBD2	.	15	CAVAGAHPGTDTQYF	TGTGCCGTAGCGGGGGCTCATCCCGGCACAGATACGCAGTATTTT
TRBV7-2	TRBJ1-6	TRBD1	.	18	CASSLAGAQGAYNSPLHF	TGTGCCAGCAGCTTAGCGGGGGCACAGGGGGCCTATAATTCACCCCTCCACTTT
TRBV29-1	TRBJ1-2	.	.	11	CSVNRDGGYTF	TGCAGCGTGAACAGGGACGGAGGCTACACCTTC
TRBV6-5	TRBJ2-2	.	.	15	CASSRRGGNTGELFF	TGTGCCAGCAGTCGGCGGGGCGGGAACACCGGGGAGCTGTTTTTT
TRBV7-9	TRBJ2-1	TRBD2	.	19	CASSLGLAASGSSYNEQFF	TGTGCCAGCAGTTTAGGACTAGCGGCCAGTGGGAGCTCCTACAATGAGCAGTTCTTC
TRBV5-4	TRBJ2-7	TRBD2	.	14	CASSRGGTGNEQYF	TGTGCCAGCAGCCGCGGGGGGACTGGGAACGAGCAGTACTTC
TRBV5-5	TRBJ2-7	TRBD1	.	16	CASSPHPGQGVYEQYF	TGTGCCAGCAGCCCTCACCCGGGACAGGGTGTCTACGAGCAGTACTTC
TRBV7-9	TRBJ2-7	.	.	12	CASSLIGYEQYF	TGTGCCAGCAGCTTAATCGGTTACGAGCAGTACTTC
TRBV16	TRBJ2-4	.	.	17	CASSQFRQGLAKNIQYF	TGTGCCAGCAGCCAATTTCGGCAGGGGCTAGCCAAAAACATTCAGTACTTC
TRBV4-2	TRBJ2-7	TRBD2	.	16	CASSQTPTSGAYEQYF	TGTGCCAGCAGCCAAACCCCGACTAGCGGGGCTTACGAGCAGTACTTC
TRBV21-1	TRBJ2-7	.	few	16	CASSPRDSYTTYEQYF	TGTGCCAGCAGCCCACGGGACAGCTATACGACCTACGAGCAGTACTTC
TRBV7-9	TRBJ2-1	.	.	16	CASSPPRRKTYNEQFF	TGTGCCAGCAGCCCCCCGCGCAGGAAGACCTACAATGAGCAGTTCTTC